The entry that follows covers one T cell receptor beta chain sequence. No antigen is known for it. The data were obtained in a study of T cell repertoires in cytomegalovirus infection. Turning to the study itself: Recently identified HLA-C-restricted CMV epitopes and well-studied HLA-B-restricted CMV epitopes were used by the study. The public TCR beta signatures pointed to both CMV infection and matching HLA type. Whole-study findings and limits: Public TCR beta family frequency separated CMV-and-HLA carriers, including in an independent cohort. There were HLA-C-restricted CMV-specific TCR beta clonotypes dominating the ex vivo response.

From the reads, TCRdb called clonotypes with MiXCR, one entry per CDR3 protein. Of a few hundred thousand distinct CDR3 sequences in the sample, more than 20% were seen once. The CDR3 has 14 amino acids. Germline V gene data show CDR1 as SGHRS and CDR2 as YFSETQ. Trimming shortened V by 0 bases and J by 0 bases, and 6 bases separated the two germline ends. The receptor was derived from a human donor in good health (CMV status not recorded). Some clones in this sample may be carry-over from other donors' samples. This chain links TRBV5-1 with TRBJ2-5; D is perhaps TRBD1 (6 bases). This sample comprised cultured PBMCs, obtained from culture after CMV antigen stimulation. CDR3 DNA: TGCGCCAGCAGCTTGGACAGGGACCAAGAGACCCAGTACTTC. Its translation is CASSLDRDQETQYF.